This T cell receptor (beta chain) was sequenced for a study of T cell changes during pregnancy in multiple sclerosis. Method: immunoSEQ multiplex PCR; TCRdb's copy keeps in-frame clones and lacks some. The sample records 55,000 to 65,000 clones, around 90% being singletons. The germline V gene encodes CDR1 LNHDA and CDR2 SQIVND (reference sequence). V was trimmed by 6 bases and J by 2 bases, leaving 13 bases between them. CDR3 size: 14 residues. Here the sequenced sample was peripheral blood, taken in the first trimester of pregnancy. The chain is built from TRBV19 and TRBJ1-2; weak D call: TRBD1 (5 bases). The source is a female donor in good health, enrolled as a control in a pregnancy study. The CDR3, as DNA: TGTGCCAGTAGCCTCAGGGACTTAAACTATGGCTACACCTTC. Amino acid sequence: CASSLRDLNYGYTF.